One sample yielded the 17 T cell receptor beta chains listed below, sequenced in a study of blood T cell repertoires in COVID-19. Produced via immunoSEQ multiplex PCR; TCRdb's table is partial and in-frame only. The table lists tens of thousands of clones, over 60% of them singletons. Sequencing was carried out using peripheral blood. The receptors were sampled from a man between 65 and 85 years old with COVID-19, enrolled during active disease.

The CDR3 reads CASSSQGTSVNEQFF. CDR3 DNA: TGTGCCAGCAGCTCCCAAGGGACTAGCGTGAATGAGCAGTTCTTC. V is TRBV5-4 and J is TRBJ2-1, with 10 bases lining up with TRBD2. With V trimmed by 3 bases and J by 7 bases, 7 bases remained unmatched. Germline V gene data show CDR1 as SGHNT and CDR2 as YYREEE (reference sequence). The CDR3 is made up of 15 amino acids. Full variable domain (remainder filled in from reference TRBV5-4 and TRBJ2-1): ETGVTQSPTHLIKTRGQQVTLRCSSQSGHNTVSWYQQALGQGPQFIFQYYREEENGRGNFPPRFSGLQFPNYSSELNVNALELDDSALYLCASSSQGTSVNEQFFGPGTRLTVL.

This rearrangement joins TRBV4-2 to TRBJ2-1, with TRBD2 matching 15 bases. The germline V gene has CDR1 LGHNA and CDR2 YNFKEQ. CDR3 length: 17 amino acids. The junction had 4 bases not matched to a gene; V was cut back by 0 bases and J by 7 bases. The CDR3 region is CASSQDPGTSGRNEQFF. CDR3 bases: TGTGCCAGCAGCCAAGATCCGGGGACTAGCGGGAGGAATGAGCAGTTCTTC.

The chain has TRBV12-5 and TRBJ1-1; no clear D. The length of the CDR3 is 13 residues. V dropped 3 bases and J dropped 1 base, with 6 bases sitting between them. Germline values: CDR1 LGHNT, CDR2 FRNRAP. The CDR3 protein is CASGFGGNTEAFF. CDR3 bases: TGTGCTAGTGGTTTCGGCGGGAACACTGAAGCTTTCTTT. Drawing the rest from reference TRBV12-5 and TRBJ1-1, the complete variable domain is DARVTQTPRHKVTEMGQEVTMRCQPILGHNTVFWYRQTMMQGLELLAYFRNRAPLDDSGMPKDRFSAEMPDATLATLKIQPSEPRDSAVYFCASGFGGNTEAFFGQGTRLTVV.

This clone was detected once. The chain employs TRBV20-1 and TRBJ2-7; 10 nucleotides align to TRBD2. Per the germline V gene, CDR1 is DFQATT and CDR2 is SNEGSKA (reference sequence). CDR3 length: 14 amino acids. The junction had 3 bases not matched to a gene; V was cut back by 3 bases and J by 1 base. Here the CDR3 DNA reads TGCAGTGCTAGTATAGCGGGAGGTTCCTACGAGCAGTACTTC. Amino acid sequence: CSASIAGGSYEQYF.

This chain links TRBV6-1 with TRBJ2-1; 9 bases fit TRBD2. After removal of 3 bases from V and 3 bases from J, the junction contained 6 bases not matched to a gene. The CDR3 loop spans 16 amino acids. Looked up from germline, CDR1 is MNHNS and CDR2 is SASEGT. CDR3 sequence: CASSDPAGGFYNEQFF. The CDR3 DNA follows: TGTGCCAGCAGTGACCCAGCGGGAGGATTCTACAATGAGCAGTTCTTC.

This chain connects TRBV18 to TRBJ1-5, with unresolved D. The CDR3 is 14 amino acids. Trimming left V 2 bases short and J 5 bases short, with 10 bases between. Germline V CDR1 and CDR2: KGHSH, LQKENI. The CDR3 reads CASSPTVGDQPQHF. The CDR3, as DNA: TGTGCCAGCTCACCAACAGTCGGGGATCAGCCCCAGCATTTT.

The chain recombines TRBV4-1 with TRBJ1-2, with D unclear. The V gene's germline CDR1 is MGHRA and CDR2 YSYEKL. The V and J ends lost 1 base and 3 bases respectively, with 9 bases between them. The CDR3 is made up of 14 amino acids. CDR3 region: CASSQVWQDYGYTF. The DNA of the CDR3 is TGCGCCAGCAGCCAAGTCTGGCAGGACTATGGCTACACCTTC.

The count of this clone is one. The V and J genes are TRBV24-1 and TRBJ2-2; D ambiguous. CDR3 size: 14 residues. V was clipped by 5 bases and J by 0 bases, with 6 bases between them. The germline V gene encodes CDR1 KGHDR and CDR2 SFDVKD. This chain's CDR3 is CATSGQTNTGELFF. The DNA of the CDR3 is TGTGCCACCAGTGGGCAAACGAACACCGGGGAGCTGTTTTTT.

The chain links TRBV4-2 to TRBJ2-7; 10 positions match TRBD2. J was trimmed by 0 bases and V by 0 bases; bases with no gene match: 14. Germline V lookup: CDR1 LGHNA, CDR2 YNFKEQ. The CDR3 is 20 residues long. CDR3 in amino acids: CASSQDHGASGRPSSYEQYF. The CDR3 DNA reads TGTGCCAGCAGCCAAGATCATGGGGCTAGCGGGAGACCGAGCTCCTACGAGCAGTACTTC.

The sample holds a few counts of this clone. V and J are TRBV11-2 and TRBJ1-2; D not certain. Germline V gene sequence: CDR1 SGHAT, CDR2 FQNNGV. The CDR3 length is 14 residues. V was clipped by 1 base and J by 1 base, with 7 bases between them. CDR3 region: CASSLGRNNYGYTF. Here the CDR3 DNA reads TGTGCCAGCAGCTTAGGGAGAAATAACTATGGCTACACCTTC.

The rearrangement joins TRBV2 to TRBJ1-2; 11 bases fit TRBD1. Germline CDR1 reads SNHLY; CDR2 reads FYNNEI. Trimming at V came to 1 base and at J to 7 bases, leaving 5 bases not matched to a gene. The CDR3 contains 15 residues. Written as DNA, the CDR3 is TGTGCCAGCAGTGAAGGGACAGGGGGCTTGTCTGGCTACACCTTC. Amino acid sequence: CASSEGTGGLSGYTF. Complete variable domain (other parts from reference TRBV2 and TRBJ1-2): EPEVTQTPSHQVTQMGQEVILRCVPISNHLYFYWYRQILGQKVEFLVSFYNNEISEKSEIFDDQFSVERPDGSNFTLKIRSTKLEDSAMYFCASSEGTGGLSGYTFGSGTRLTVV.

This clone occurred once. V and J are TRBV24-1 and TRBJ2-1; D might be TRBD1 (5 bases). V shed 0 bases and J shed 5 bases, with 10 bases lying between them. CDR1 and CDR2 (germline): KGHDR, SFDVKD. This CDR3 comprises 15 residues. The CDR3, as DNA: TGTGCCACCAGTGATTTGTGGGGCACCCACAATGAGCAGTTCTTC. The encoded protein is CATSDLWGTHNEQFF.

This clone turned up a few times. The chain recombines TRBV6-6 with TRBJ1-2; D gene unclear. Between the trimmed V and J ends, which lost 0 bases and 8 bases, there was a span of 13 bases. The germline V gene encodes CDR1 MNHNY and CDR2 SVGAGI (reference sequence). The CDR3 spans 14 residues. CDR3 sequence reads: CASSYSQDIRGYTF. CDR3 DNA sequence: TGTGCCAGCAGTTACTCCCAGGATATTCGAGGCTACACCTTC.

The chain recombines TRBV7-2 with TRBJ2-2, with D possibly TRBD2 on 5 matching bases. V lost 6 bases and J 5 bases, leaving 22 bases between the germline ends. The germline V gene has CDR1 SGHTA and CDR2 FQGNSA. The CDR3 is made up of 17 amino acids. CDR3 residues: CASSSEGPHTGTGELFF. Here the CDR3 DNA reads TGTGCCAGCAGTTCTGAAGGACCGCACACGGGAACCGGGGAGCTGTTTTTT.

This clone has just one count. The CDR3 is CASSLGLLNTEAFF. The CDR3 DNA follows: TGTGCCAGCAGTTTAGGACTCCTGAACACTGAAGCTTTCTTT. The genes are TRBV28 and TRBJ1-1, with D uncertain. The CDR3 has 14 amino acids. Deletions cut 2 bases from V and 0 bases from J, with 7 bases between. Germline values: CDR1 MDHEN, CDR2 SYDVKM.

The rearrangement links TRBV27 to TRBJ2-1, with D maybe TRBD2 (6 bases). Germline V gene sequence: CDR1 MNHEY, CDR2 SMNVEV (reference sequence). There are 15 residues in the CDR3. V lost 5 bases and J 4 bases, leaving 15 bases between the germline ends. CDR3 DNA: TGTGCCAGCAGTAAAAGGGGACTGGATTACAATGAGCAGTTCTTC. Protein product: CASSKRGLDYNEQFF.

The chain carries TRBV28 and TRBJ1-1; 9 nucleotides line up with TRBD1. CDR1 is MDHEN, CDR2 SYDVKM, per germline. This CDR3 is 14 amino acids long. The V gene end was trimmed by 7 bases and the J gene end by 5 bases; junction bases not matched to a gene: 8. CDR3 sequence: CASTPGQGRTEAFF. The DNA of the CDR3 is TGTGCCAGCACACCGGGACAGGGAAGAACTGAAGCTTTCTTT.